This TCR beta chain was identified during a study of control samples from healthy donors and cancer patients. The data were produced by immunoSEQ multiplex PCR, yet TCRdb's version contains in-frame clones alone and is incomplete. This repertoire shows nearly 40,000 clones, more than 85% found once; its top ten account for less than 4.5%. The CDR3 totals 18 residues. Unmatched junction bases numbered 12, after V lost 0 bases and J lost 2 bases. CDR1 is KGHSH and CDR2 is LQKENI in the germline V gene. This clonotype was sampled from a woman in her 50s in good health. Sample: blood. The genes are TRBV18 and TRBJ1-1, with 7 bases identical to TRBD1. The CDR3 DNA follows: TGTGCCAGCTCACCACCACCGGCCGGTACAGGGGCTAACACTGAAGCTTTCTTT. Translation: CASSPPPAGTGANTEAFF.